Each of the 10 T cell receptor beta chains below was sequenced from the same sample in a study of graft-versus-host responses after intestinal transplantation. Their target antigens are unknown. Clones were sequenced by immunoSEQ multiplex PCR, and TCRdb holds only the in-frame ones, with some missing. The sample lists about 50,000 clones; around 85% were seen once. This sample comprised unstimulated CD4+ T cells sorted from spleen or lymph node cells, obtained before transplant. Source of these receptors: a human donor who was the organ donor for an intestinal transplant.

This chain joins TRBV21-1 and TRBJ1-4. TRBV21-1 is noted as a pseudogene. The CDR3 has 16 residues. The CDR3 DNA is TGTGCCAGCAGCTCGCGAGGGGGGCGGGCTAATGAAAAACTGTTTTTT. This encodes CASSSRGGRANEKLFF.

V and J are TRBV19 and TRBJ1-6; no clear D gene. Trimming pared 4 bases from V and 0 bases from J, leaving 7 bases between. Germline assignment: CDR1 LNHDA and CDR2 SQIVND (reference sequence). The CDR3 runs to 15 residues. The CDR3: CASSKTSSYNSPLHF. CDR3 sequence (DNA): TGTGCCAGTAGTAAGACAAGCTCCTATAATTCACCCCTCCACTTT.

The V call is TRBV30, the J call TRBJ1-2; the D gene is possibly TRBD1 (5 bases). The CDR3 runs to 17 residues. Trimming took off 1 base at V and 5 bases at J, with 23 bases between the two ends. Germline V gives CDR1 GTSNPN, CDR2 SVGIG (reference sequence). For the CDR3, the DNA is TGTGCCTGGAGTGGACCAGGGTTTACGAGAGAAAAATATGGCTACACCTTC. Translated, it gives CAWSGPGFTREKYGYTF.

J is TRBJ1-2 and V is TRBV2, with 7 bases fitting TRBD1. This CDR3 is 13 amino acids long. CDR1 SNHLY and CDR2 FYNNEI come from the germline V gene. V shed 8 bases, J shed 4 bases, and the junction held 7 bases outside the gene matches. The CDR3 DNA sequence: TGTGCCAGCCTCAGGACAGGAAGCTATGGCTACACCTTC. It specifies CASLRTGSYGYTF. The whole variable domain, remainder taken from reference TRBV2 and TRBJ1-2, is EPEVTQTPSHQVTQMGQEVILRCVPISNHLYFYWYRQILGQKVEFLVSFYNNEISEKSEIFDDQFSVERPDGSNFTLKIRSTKLEDSAMYFCASLRTGSYGYTFGSGTRLTVV.

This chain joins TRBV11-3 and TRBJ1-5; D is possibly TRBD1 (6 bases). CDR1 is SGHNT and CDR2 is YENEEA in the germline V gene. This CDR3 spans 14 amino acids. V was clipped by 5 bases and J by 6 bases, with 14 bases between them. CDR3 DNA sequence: TGTGCCAGCAGCAAACAGGGTTGGGGTCAGCCCCAGCATTTT. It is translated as CASSKQGWGQPQHF.

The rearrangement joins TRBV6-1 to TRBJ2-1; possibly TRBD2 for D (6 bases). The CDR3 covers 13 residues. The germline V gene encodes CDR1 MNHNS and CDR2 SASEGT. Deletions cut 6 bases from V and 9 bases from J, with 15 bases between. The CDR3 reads CASSLTRTTEQFF. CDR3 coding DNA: TGTGCCAGCAGCCTGACTAGGACGACTGAGCAGTTCTTC.

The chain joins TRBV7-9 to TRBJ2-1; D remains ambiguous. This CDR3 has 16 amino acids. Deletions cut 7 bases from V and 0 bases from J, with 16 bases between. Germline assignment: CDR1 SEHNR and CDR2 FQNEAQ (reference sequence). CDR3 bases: TGTGCCAGCATCCAAGTTTCTGCCAGCTCCTACAATGAGCAGTTCTTC. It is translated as CASIQVSASSYNEQFF.

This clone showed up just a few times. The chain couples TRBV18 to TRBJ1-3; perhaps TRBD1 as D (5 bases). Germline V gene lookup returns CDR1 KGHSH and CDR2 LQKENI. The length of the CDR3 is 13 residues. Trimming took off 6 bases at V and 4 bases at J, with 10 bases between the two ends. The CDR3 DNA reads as TGTGCCAGCTCCCACGACAGAGGAAACACCATATATTTT. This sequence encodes CASSHDRGNTIYF.

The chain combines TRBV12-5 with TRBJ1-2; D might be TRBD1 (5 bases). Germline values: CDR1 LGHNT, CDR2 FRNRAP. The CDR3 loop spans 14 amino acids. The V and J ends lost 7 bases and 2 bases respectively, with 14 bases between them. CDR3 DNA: TGTGCTAGTGCCTCTGGGACCTTGAACTATGGCTACACCTTC. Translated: CASASGTLNYGYTF. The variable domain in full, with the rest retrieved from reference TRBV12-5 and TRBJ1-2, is DARVTQTPRHKVTEMGQEVTMRCQPILGHNTVFWYRQTMMQGLELLAYFRNRAPLDDSGMPKDRFSAEMPDATLATLKIQPSEPRDSAVYFCASASGTLNYGYTFGSGTRLTVV.

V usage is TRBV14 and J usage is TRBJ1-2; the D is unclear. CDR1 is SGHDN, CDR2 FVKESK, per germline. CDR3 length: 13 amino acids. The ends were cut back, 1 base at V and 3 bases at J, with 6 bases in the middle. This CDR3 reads CASSQVGHYGYTF. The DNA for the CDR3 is TGTGCCAGCAGCCAAGTCGGTCACTATGGCTACACCTTC.